This T cell receptor beta chain was sequenced in a study of breast tumors, draining lymph nodes, adjacent tissues. CDR3 length: 14 residues. The germline gives CDR1 SQVTM, CDR2 ANQGSEA. Trimming left V 7 bases short and J 5 bases short, with 21 bases between. Remarks on this clonotype: What it binds is not known.

Breast cancer patients provided tissue from their axillary draining lymph nodes. TCRdb reprocessed the multiplex PCR reads with MiXCR, giving one entry per CDR3 protein. The sample yields approximately 190,000 distinct CDR3 sequences, 31% seen once. Whole-study findings and limits: Tumor TCR diversity was below lymph nodes but above nontumor tissue. Luminal-like breast cancer showed significantly higher tumor–nontumor repertoire similarity than basal-like. The lymph node origin of tumor T cells was framed as consistent with a hypothesis, not demonstrated.

The receptor was derived from a female donor with breast cancer. Some clones in this sample may be carry-over from other donors' samples. Sequences were obtained from axillary lymph node tissue. V gene TRBV29-1 combines with J gene TRBJ2-7; D tentatively fits TRBD1 or TRBD2 (6 bases each). The CDR3 is CSGRGTGAGHEQYF. For the CDR3, the DNA is TGCAGCGGGAGGGGGACGGGGGCTGGCCACGAGCAGTACTTC.